This TCR beta chain stems from a study of T-cell memory formation after mild COVID-19. General study results and limits: Clones that contracted clustered mainly in CM and EM if CD4+ and in EMRA if CD8+.

A few counts support this clonotype. Antigen unknown. TCRdb reanalysed the 5' RACE reads using MiXCR and keeps one entry per CDR3 protein. The sample holds 300,000 to 400,000 distinct CDR3 sequences, roughly an eighth seen once. What was sequenced was PBMCs or a T cell subset sorted from them (not recorded which). The TCR was taken from a man between 18 and 29 years old who had mild COVID-19 (a few samples of this study predate the infection). Cell type and time point are not known.

CDR3 residues: CASSQADRVRNSPLHF. The CDR3 DNA follows: TGCGCCAGCAGCCAAGCGGACAGGGTTAGGAATTCACCCCTCCACTTT. The chain recombines TRBV4-1 with TRBJ1-6, with TRBD1 matching 8 bases. Losses at the gene ends were 1 base for V and 7 bases for J; bases not matched to a gene: 6. Per germline, CDR1 MGHRA and CDR2 YSYEKL. The CDR3 totals 16 residues.